This T cell receptor (beta chain) was captured by sequencing in a study of T cell clonotyping in hematopoietic cell transplantation. Study-wide findings and caveats: Without cell sorting, CD4 versus CD8 contributions remain unresolved. At the given depth, recipient repertoires were over 97% de novo clonotypes. Higher Inverse Simpson Index values in graft donor and pretransplant recipient predicted broader posttransplant TCR diversity.

Comments on this clone: Its target is unknown.

Samples: about 28 days before transplant, then days 30, 100 and 180 after. Using immunoSEQ multiplex PCR, the repertoire was profiled, and TCRdb retains in-frame clones only, with some absent. The table includes some 14,000 clones, just over 95% detected once. Trimming removed 0 bases at V and 5 bases at J, with 4 bases between. Germline CDR1 GTSNPN, CDR2 SVGIG (reference sequence). The CDR3 has 11 amino acids. The sequencing used peripheral blood mononuclear cells, collected 30 days after allogeneic stem cell transplant. This sequence originates from a female patient between 50 and 60 years old who had an allogeneic stem cell transplant from an unrelated donor, so T cells may come from the graft donor. Some clones in this sample may be carry-over from other donors' samples. This chain links TRBV30 with TRBJ2-5; D call uncertain. Here the CDR3 reads CAWSVGETQYF. In DNA form, the CDR3 reads TGTGCCTGGAGTGTAGGGGAGACCCAGTACTTC.